This TCR beta chain is drawn from a study of T-cell memory formation after mild COVID-19 (dated by TCRdb to the early 2020s). Background for the entire study: Most TCR sequence clusters were specific to one of the two donors. T-cell clones expanding and contracting after mild COVID-19 in two donors were tracked by longitudinal TCRalpha and TCRbeta repertoire sequencing. Two young, previously healthy adult volunteers made up the cohort, one male and one female.

Reading the germline V gene (reference sequence) gives CDR1 GTSNPN and CDR2 SVGIG. From cysteine to phenylalanine, the CDR3 is 13 amino acids long. Only CDR3 DNA remains: 39 bases, in frame from the first base. Trimming takes 8 bases from V and 5 bases from J, and the germline ends sit 16 bases apart. Paper-wide results and their limitations: The study covered only two mild cases, and larger cohorts including severe cases with pre-infection samples were considered necessary. Clones that contracted from day 15 to 85 showed balanced CD4/CD8 phenotypes, whereas a second wave of clones that expanded from day 15 to 37 leaned towards CD4+. SARS-CoV-2 specificity of the second-wave clones peaking on day 37 was not confirmed. Some responding clones were detected in pre-infection memory, suggesting pre-existing cross-reactive memory T cells joined the SARS-CoV-2 response. Contracting CD4+ clones appeared mostly in the CM and EM memory subsets, whereas CD8+ clones were enriched in EMRA.

Ficoll-Paque density gradient centrifugation was the method used to isolate PBMCs. TCRdb shows the sequencer as Illumina NovaSeq 6000. Using 5'RACE with constant-segment primers, TCRalpha and TCRbeta cDNA libraries were constructed, with sample barcodes and unique molecular identifiers added in the process. Trizol reagent was used to extract RNA from every sample. Amplification of the libraries took two PCR steps, and the second step added a second sample barcode plus Illumina TruSeq adapters. The libraries were sequenced on an Illumina NovaSeq using 2 x 150 bp paired-end reads. On the study's bioinformatics: The reads were demultiplexed and collapsed into UMI-guided consensus sequences using migec v1.2.7. Using mixcr v2.1.11, UMI consensuses were aligned to TRA and TRB V and J templates and then assembled into clonotypes. Clonotypes were classified as expanded or contracted when called significant by both edgeR and NoisET, with noise models trained on biological replicates. For edgeR calls, the cutoffs were a false discovery rate-adjusted p below 0.01 and a log2 fold-change threshold of 1. As an exploratory analysis of dynamics, max-normalized trajectories of the 1000 most abundant clonotypes were examined with PCA combined with hierarchical clustering. Separately sequenced CD4+ and CD8+ repertoires were used to assign a CD4 or CD8 phenotype to each responding clone. TCRdb reprocessing: public reads trimmed at Q25 with fastp, clones called with MiXCR, in-frame beta chains kept. Identical CDR3 proteins give one entry, which carries the most common genes and DNA. The V and J calls, along with clone size, are taken from TCRdb and not from the paper's own processing. In all, the sample holds about 140,000 distinct CDR3 sequences, and under 7% of those were seen once. The ten most abundant clones make up about 1.9% of the sample.

This clonotype came up many times. Its antigen remains undetermined. Base qualities were left out, and no much larger clone turns up one base away. The sequenced sample was PBMCs or a T cell subset sorted from them (not recorded which). This receptor was obtained from an adult woman who had mild COVID-19 (a few samples of this study predate the infection). The sample titles of this study are shuffled in the database, so cell type and time point are left out; the donor was told from shared clones. The chain is assembled from TRBV30 and TRBJ1-3; the best D guess is TRBD1, with 6 bases matching. The nucleotides are TGTGCCCGTACAGGGAATATAAGAAACACCATATATTTT. This sequence encodes CARTGNIRNTIYF.